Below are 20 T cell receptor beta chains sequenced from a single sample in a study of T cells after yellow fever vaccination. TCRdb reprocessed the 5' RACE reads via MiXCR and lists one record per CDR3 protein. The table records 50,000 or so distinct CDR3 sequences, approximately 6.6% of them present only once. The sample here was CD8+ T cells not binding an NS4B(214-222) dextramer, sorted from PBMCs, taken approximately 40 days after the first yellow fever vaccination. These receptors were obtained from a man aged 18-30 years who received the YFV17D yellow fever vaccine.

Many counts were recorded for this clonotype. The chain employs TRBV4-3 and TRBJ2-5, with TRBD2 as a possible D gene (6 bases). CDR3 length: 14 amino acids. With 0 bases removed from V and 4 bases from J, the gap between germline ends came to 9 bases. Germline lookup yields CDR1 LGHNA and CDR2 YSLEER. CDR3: CASSQERGLETQYF. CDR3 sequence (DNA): TGCGCCAGCAGCCAAGAGAGGGGACTAGAGACCCAGTACTTC.

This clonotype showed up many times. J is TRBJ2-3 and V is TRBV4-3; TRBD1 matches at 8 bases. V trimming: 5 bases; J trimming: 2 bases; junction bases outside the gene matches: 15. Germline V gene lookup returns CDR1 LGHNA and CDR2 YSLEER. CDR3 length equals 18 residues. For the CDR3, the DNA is TGCGCCAGCAGCTCATGGACAGGGCGAGGGGAGGACACAGATACGCAGTATTTT. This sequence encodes CASSSWTGRGEDTDTQYF.

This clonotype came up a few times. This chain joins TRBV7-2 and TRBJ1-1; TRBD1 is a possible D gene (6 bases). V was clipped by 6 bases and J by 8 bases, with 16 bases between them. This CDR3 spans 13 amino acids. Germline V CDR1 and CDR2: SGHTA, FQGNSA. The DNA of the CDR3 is TGTGCCAGCAGTAGGGGGGCCTCCCGGGAAGCTTTCTTT. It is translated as CASSRGASREAFF.

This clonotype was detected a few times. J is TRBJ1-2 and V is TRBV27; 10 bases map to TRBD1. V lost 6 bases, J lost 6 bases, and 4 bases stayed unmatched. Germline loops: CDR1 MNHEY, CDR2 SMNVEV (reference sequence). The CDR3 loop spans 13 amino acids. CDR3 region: CASRKTGGNGYTF. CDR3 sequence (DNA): TGTGCCAGCAGAAAGACAGGGGGCAATGGCTACACCTTC.

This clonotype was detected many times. The CDR3 spells CASSQPGQGAGYTF. The CDR3 DNA reads TGTGCCAGCAGCCAACCCGGACAGGGCGCAGGCTACACCTTC. This rearrangement joins TRBV3-1 to TRBJ1-2; 8 positions agree with TRBD1. Trimming at V came to 2 bases and at J to 8 bases, leaving 7 bases not matched to a gene. The CDR3 has 14 amino acids. CDR1 and CDR2 (germline): LGHDT, YNNKEL (reference sequence).

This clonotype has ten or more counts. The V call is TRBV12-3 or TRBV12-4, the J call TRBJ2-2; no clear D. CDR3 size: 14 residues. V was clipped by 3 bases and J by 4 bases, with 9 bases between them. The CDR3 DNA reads TGTGCCAGCAGTTTGGGTGGTAGCACCGGGGAGCTGTTTTTT. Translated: CASSLGGSTGELFF.

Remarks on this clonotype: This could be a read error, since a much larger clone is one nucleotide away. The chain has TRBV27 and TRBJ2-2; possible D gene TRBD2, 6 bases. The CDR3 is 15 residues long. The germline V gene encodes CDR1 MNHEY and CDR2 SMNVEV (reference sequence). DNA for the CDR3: TGTGCCAGCAGTTTTGGCGGGGTGAACACCCGGGAGCTGTTTTTT. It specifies CASSFGGVNTRELFF.

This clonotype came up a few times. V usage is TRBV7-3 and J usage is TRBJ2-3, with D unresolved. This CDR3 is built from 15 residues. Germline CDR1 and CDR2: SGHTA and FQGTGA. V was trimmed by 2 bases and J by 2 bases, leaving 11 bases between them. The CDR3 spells CASSLGESPTDTQYF. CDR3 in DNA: TGTGCCAGCAGCTTAGGAGAGAGCCCCACAGATACGCAGTATTTT.

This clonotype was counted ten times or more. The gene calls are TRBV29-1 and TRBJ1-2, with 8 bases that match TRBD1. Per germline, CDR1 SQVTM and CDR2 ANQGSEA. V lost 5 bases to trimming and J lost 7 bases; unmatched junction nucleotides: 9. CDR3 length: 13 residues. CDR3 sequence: CSVPDRDVSGYTF. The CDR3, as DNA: TGCAGCGTTCCGGACAGGGACGTCTCTGGCTACACCTTC.

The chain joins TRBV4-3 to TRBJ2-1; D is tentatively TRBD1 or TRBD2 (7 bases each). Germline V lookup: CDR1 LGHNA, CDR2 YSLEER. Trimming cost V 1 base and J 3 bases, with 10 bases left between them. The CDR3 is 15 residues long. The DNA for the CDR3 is TGCGCCAGCAGCCAAGCAGGGGGGGACTACAATGAGCAGTTCTTC. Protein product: CASSQAGGDYNEQFF.

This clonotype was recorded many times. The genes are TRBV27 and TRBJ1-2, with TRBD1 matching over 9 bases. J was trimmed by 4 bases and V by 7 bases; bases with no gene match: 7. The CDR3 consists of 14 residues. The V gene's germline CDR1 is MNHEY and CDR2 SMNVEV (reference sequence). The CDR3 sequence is CASTTGGYAYGYTF. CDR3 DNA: TGTGCCAGCACTACAGGGGGCTATGCCTATGGCTACACCTTC.

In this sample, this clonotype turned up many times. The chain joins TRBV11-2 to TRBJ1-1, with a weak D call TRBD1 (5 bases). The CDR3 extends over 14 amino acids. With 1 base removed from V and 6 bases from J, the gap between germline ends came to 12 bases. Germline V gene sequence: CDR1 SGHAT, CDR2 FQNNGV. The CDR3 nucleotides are TGTGCCAGCAGCTTAGGAGGGGCTCGGGCTGAAGCTTTCTTT. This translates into CASSLGGARAEAFF.

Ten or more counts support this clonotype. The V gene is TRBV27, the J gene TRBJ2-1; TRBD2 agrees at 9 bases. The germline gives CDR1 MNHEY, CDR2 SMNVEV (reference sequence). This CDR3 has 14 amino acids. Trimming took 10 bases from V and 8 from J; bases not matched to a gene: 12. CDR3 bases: TGTGCCACCGGTGCGGGGGGGCCACTGCATGAGCAGTTCTTC. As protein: CATGAGGPLHEQFF.

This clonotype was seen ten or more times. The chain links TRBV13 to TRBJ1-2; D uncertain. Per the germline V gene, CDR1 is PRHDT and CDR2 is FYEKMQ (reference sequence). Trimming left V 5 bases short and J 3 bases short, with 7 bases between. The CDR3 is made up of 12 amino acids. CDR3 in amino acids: CASSHRDYGYTF. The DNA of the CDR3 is TGTGCCAGCAGCCATCGGGACTATGGCTACACCTTC.

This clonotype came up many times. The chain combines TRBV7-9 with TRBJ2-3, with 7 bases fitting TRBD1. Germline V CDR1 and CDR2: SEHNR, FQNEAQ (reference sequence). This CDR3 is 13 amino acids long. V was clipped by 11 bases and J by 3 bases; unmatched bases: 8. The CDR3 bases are TGTGCCGGTGGGACAGTAACGACAGATACGCAGTATTTT. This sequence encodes CAGGTVTTDTQYF.

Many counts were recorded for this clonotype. This CDR3 reads CSAVGGPQYNEQFF. For the CDR3, the DNA is TGCAGCGCTGTCGGGGGGCCCCAGTACAATGAGCAGTTCTTC. V and J are TRBV29-1 and TRBJ2-1, with TRBD2 as a possible D gene (7 bases). The CDR3 totals 14 residues. Germline V gives CDR1 SQVTM, CDR2 ANQGSEA. V was shortened by 7 bases and J by 4 bases, with 17 bases between the two germline ends.

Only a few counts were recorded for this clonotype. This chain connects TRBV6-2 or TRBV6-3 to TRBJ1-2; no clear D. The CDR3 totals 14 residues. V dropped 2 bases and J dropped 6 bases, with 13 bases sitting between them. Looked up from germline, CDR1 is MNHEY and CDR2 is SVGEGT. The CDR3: CASSYGMGVNGYTF. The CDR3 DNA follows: TGTGCCAGCAGTTACGGGATGGGAGTGAATGGCTACACCTTC.

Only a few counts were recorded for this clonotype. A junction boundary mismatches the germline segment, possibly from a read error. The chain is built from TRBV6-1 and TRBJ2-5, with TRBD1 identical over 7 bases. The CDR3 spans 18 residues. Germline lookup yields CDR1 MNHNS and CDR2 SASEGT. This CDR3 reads CASREGQARGLWEETQYF. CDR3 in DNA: TGTGCCAGCAGGGAAGGACAGGCCAGGGGTTTATGGGAAGAGACCCAGTACTTC.

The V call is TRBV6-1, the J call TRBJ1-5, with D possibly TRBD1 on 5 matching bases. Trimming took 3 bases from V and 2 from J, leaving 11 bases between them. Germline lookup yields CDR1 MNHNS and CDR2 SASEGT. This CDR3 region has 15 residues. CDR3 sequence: CASSDGEGGNQPQHF. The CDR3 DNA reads TGTGCCAGCAGTGATGGGGAAGGGGGCAATCAGCCCCAGCATTTT.

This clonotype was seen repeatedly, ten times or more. The CDR3 DNA reads as TGTGCCAGCAGCCCTTCCCCGGGACAGAGGAACTATGGCTACACCTTC. Its translation is CASSPSPGQRNYGYTF. V is TRBV9 and J is TRBJ1-2, with 7 bases fitting TRBD1. Germline-derived CDR1 and CDR2 are SGDLS and YYNGEE. This CDR3 is 16 amino acids long. The J segment lost 2 bases and the V segment lost 4 bases, leaving 11 bases of the junction unmatched.